This T cell receptor beta chain was sequenced in a study of cytomegalovirus exposure and HLA in healthy donors (dated by TCRdb to the late 2010s). Some background on the complete study: An earlier analysis of several hundred of the donors reported about 300 Gb of sequence data and about 120 million unique TCR beta sequences obtained from approximately 180 million T cells. Rather than using new phenotypic data, the later analysis identified candidate immune exposures from TCR beta sequences and from how often those sequences occurred across donors. The genetic ancestry cluster associated with self-reported Caucasian donors included 81% of the 350 to 500 genotyped donors. Among over 350 genotyped donors of the cohort, an average of around 240,000 unique TCR beta nucleotide sequences were sequenced per donor, around 20% of them non-productive. An early release covering 550 to 650 HLA-typed donors comprised approximately 290 gigabases of sequencing data and 85 million or so unique TCR sequences. Typing coverage differed by locus: A, B, C, DRB1 and DQB1 were typed in roughly 620-640 donors, DQA1 in 500 to 550, DPA1 in some 600, and DPB1 in just under 490. In addition to the first cohort of roughly 700 subjects, a separate validation cohort of some 120 different subjects was used. Because of strong linkage in the cohort, five DR-DQ haplotypes were treated as single units for association and clustering. A later genetic analysis took genome-wide SNP genotypes for about 55% of the 666 donors and used that subset as a discovery cohort. The T cell repertoires of under 700 subjects were profiled by immunosequencing and related to cytomegalovirus serostatus. Donor age, sex, ethnicity and CMV serostatus were compiled alongside the repertoire data. High-throughput TCR immunosequencing, statistical association of individual TCRs with disease status, and machine learning were combined to predict cytomegalovirus infection status. Every discovery cohort repertoire had been produced on one sequencing platform. To study patterns of TCR occurrence, a later analysis re-analyzed previously published TCR beta repertoires from around 670 donors and added high-resolution HLA genotyping. The study aimed to test whether signatures of past pathogen exposure could be identified by cataloging public T cell receptors. To decide whether each TCR beta V gene segment behaved as functional or pseudogenic, an earlier analysis of nearly 600 of the donors relied on high-throughput TCR beta sequencing. Both class I and class II loci were covered by HLA typing, at four-digit resolution. The paper's findings and limits, for the study overall: A few of the identified cytomegalovirus-associated TCR beta chains were confirmed in vitro to be specific for cytomegalovirus antigens. In a later analysis, the rate of TCR association differed among HLA loci, with DRB1 alleles having the most associated TCRs and HLA-C alleles having the fewest. The classifier was reported to diagnose cytomegalovirus status with high specificity and sensitivity in both the original cohort and the validation cohort. In a later genetic analysis, fewer N-insertions in productive TCRs were reported among donors in an Asian-associated ancestry cluster than the roughly 700-donor mean. A cluster of highly shared sequence variants was judged likely to represent a technical artifact of the sequencing pipeline. Some IMGT-functional V segments, including TRBV6-2 and TRBV6-3, could not be distinguished by the 87-base-pair reads and were therefore excluded. This cohort had only TCR beta chains sequenced, and the lack of alpha or paired-chain data limited which features could be detected. The earlier analysis of around 600 of the donors excluded some 15 rarely observed V segments, including chromosome 9 orphons, because counts were too low. When HLA alleles, especially DR and DQ, strongly co-occurred, TCR associations were difficult to assign to individual alleles. In a later analysis, most CMV-associated TCR beta chains were found to appear HLA-restricted, with HLA associations seemingly driven largely by CMV exposure. A further reported finding was that TCR beta sequences accurately predicted the HLA-A and HLA-B alleles for most subjects in the first cohort. The authors suggested that the approach could potentially be extended to other disease states and immunological phenotypes. An earlier analysis of around 600 of the donors showed that most TCR beta V segments appeared in productive rearrangements either about 87% or about 30% of the time, which broadly matched IMGT annotations. The study gave a list of under 200 TCR beta chains associated with cytomegalovirus. A later analysis found that HLA-associated TCR beta chains were more clonally expanded and had lower generation probabilities than equally common non-associated chains. Linkage disequilibrium might explain the correlated functional status among segregating V segments, but an unknown experimental factor could not be ruled out. Several of the top co-occurrence clusters appeared to be linked to parvovirus B19, influenza, CMV and Epstein-Barr virus, according to a later analysis. The presence/absence analyses assumed that sequencing depth was roughly uniform across donors, and that assumption may not be true. CMV serostatus was the only immune exposure information available for the cohort. Specific HLA alleles were associated with 15,000 to 20,000 TCR beta sequences at a false discovery rate of 0.05 in a later analysis. Most TCR sequences were observed very rarely across donors, whereas some public TCRs were present in many individuals. HLA typing was unavailable for some donors at each locus, so association tests used only the typed subset. V-gene and J-gene trimming of TCR beta chains was associated with a missense DCLRE1C variant in a later genetic analysis, and the association was replicated in an independent cohort.

Per the germline V gene (reference sequence), LNHDA is the CDR1 and SQIVND is the CDR2. V is trimmed back by 3 bases and J by 1 base, and the junction contains 4 bases that no gene match accounts for. The cysteine opens and the phenylalanine closes a CDR3 of 15 amino acids. CDR3 DNA is the only sequence kept; it has 45 bases, read in frame from the first base. The cohort consisted of 670 or so healthy bone marrow donors. At the time of sampling, every cohort member was nominally healthy, though immune exposures that went unrecorded were likely present. The donor tested CMV seronegative, placing the donor among the 350 or so seronegative members of the cohort. Every donor gave a peripheral blood sample, and the peripheral blood mononuclear cells from that sample were used for TCR beta sequencing. The Qiagen DNeasy Blood Extraction Kit was used to extract genomic DNA from the blood cell samples. Of note for this clone: The specificity of this receptor is unknown. Base-call qualities are not available, and no considerably larger clone is one nucleotide away.

The library was generated by the immunoSEQ multiplex PCR assay. The multiplex PCR relied on a mix of 60 forward primers for TCR Vbeta segments and 13 reverse primers for TCR Jbeta segments. Amplification of the CDR3 region of rearranged TCR beta genes was performed with a multiplex PCR assay on genomic DNA. Amplified TCR beta libraries were sequenced as 87-base-pair reads on the Illumina HiSeq System. The paper's data handling went like this. A later analysis counted approximately 84 million unique TCR beta chains across the approximately 700 repertoires, and roughly 9.9 million of these chains were shared by at least two donors. To remove PCR and sequencing errors, raw reads were error-corrected and collapsed into unique sequences using a nearest-neighbor algorithm that merged closely related sequences. CDR3 sequences were aligned to IMGT reference sequences to assign V, D and J gene segments. For a sequence to be retained, at least a six-nucleotide match to both a V gene segment and a J gene segment was required. Rearrangements were classified as productive when the CDR3 lacked stop codons and remained in frame with V and J, and all other rearrangements were classified as non-productive. Following IMGT convention, CDR3 was defined as the stretch from the second conserved V-encoded cysteine up to the conserved J-encoded phenylalanine. Sequences without an unambiguous match to a single V gene segment were excluded from the earlier analysis of over 500 of the donors. In an earlier analysis of 587 of the donors, a V segment was called functional when productive rearrangements were above 56.7%, and segregating when the standard deviation between donors exceeded 5%. To diagnose cytomegalovirus status from the catalog of TCR beta chain sequences, a statistical classification framework was built. A later analysis assigned V and J genes by comparing TCR nucleotide sequences with IMGT/GENE-DB human TR gene sequences. In a later analysis, CDR3 sequences and most-parsimonious VDJ recombination scenarios were assigned using the TCRdist pipeline. In a later analysis, each TCR beta chain was defined by its CDR3 amino acid sequence together with its V-gene family, and reads without a unique V-gene family were excluded. In a later analysis, 550 to 650 highly shared, low-generation-probability nucleotide sequences were removed to address suspected cross-contamination and a sequencing artifact. A later analysis calculated a clonal expansion index for each public chain from normalized within-repertoire ranks of inferred template counts. In a later analysis, generation probabilities were computed using a VDJ recombination model fitted to out-of-frame rearrangements, and the results were checked against IGoR. In a later analysis, TCR-TCR, TCR-HLA and TCR-CMV co-occurrence was scored with hypergeometric tests, and a repertoire-size bias correction was applied to TCR pairs. In a later analysis, false discovery rates were estimated by permuting HLA or CMV assignments 20 times. A later analysis grouped co-occurring TCRs with DBSCAN, adding TCRdist sequence similarity when clustering within HLA-allele-positive subsets. For co-occurrence clustering, repertoires with fewer than 30,000 or more than 120,000 public chains were excluded, along with four to six repertoires with anomalous nucleotide sharing. Drawn from immuneACCESS, this table holds only the in-frame rearrangements with V and J called that TCRdb kept. Clones are partly lost; checked studies trace under half to an unresolved V gene and leave the rest unexplained. V, J and clone size reflect that table, while D and trimming were determined from the DNA. In all, the sample holds approximately 240,000 clones, and about 89% of those were seen once. The biggest ten clones account for over 0.95% of the sample.

Material for sequencing was PBMCs. In this chain, TRBV19 is recombined with TRBJ2-7, with 9 middle bases fitting TRBD1. This sequence was found in a woman aged 18-30 years in good health and CMV-seronegative. The encoded CDR3 is CASSISGTGSYEQYF. Here is the DNA: TGTGCCAGTAGTATCAGTGGGACAGGGTCCTACGAGCAGTACTTC.